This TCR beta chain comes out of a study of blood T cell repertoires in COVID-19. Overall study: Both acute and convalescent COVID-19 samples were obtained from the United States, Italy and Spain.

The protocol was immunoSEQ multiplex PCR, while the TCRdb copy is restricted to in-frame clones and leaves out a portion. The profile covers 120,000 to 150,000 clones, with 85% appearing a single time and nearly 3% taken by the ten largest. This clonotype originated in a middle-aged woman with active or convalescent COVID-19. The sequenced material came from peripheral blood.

The CDR3 DNA sequence: TGTGCCAGCAGTTGGGGGGACAGGAGCAATCAGCCCCAGCATTTT. Protein sequence: CASSWGDRSNQPQHF. The chain carries TRBV28 and TRBJ1-5; 8 bases are a match to TRBD1. This CDR3 is built from 15 residues. The germline CDR1 and CDR2 sequences are MDHEN and SYDVKM. V was clipped by 4 bases and J by 1 base; unmatched bases: 3.